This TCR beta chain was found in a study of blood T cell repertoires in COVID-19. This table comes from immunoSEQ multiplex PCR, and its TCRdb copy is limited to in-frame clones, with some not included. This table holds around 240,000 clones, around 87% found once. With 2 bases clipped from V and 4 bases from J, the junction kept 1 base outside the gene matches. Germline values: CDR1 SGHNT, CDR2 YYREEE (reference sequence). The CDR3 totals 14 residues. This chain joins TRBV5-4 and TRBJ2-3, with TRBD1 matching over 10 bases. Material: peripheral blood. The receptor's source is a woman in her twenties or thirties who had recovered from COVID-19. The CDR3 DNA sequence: TGTGCCAGCAGCTTCGGACAGGGGGCAGATACGCAGTATTTT. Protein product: CASSFGQGADTQYF. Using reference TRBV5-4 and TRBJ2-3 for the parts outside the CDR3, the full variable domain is ETGVTQSPTHLIKTRGQQVTLRCSSQSGHNTVSWYQQALGQGPQFIFQYYREEENGRGNFPPRFSGLQFPNYSSELNVNALELDDSALYLCASSFGQGADTQYFGPGTRLTVL.